This T cell receptor (beta chain) was documented in a study of a mutant IDH1 vaccine in newly diagnosed glioma (dated by TCRdb to the early 2020s). Regarding the research as a whole: Vaccination began 4-6 weeks after radiotherapy alone, or alongside temozolomide cycles in the chemotherapy-containing groups. Of the approximately 30 treated patients, approximately 62% were male and 37.5% were female, and the mean age was roughly 40 years. Prior to enrollment, standard therapy consisting of radiotherapy alone, temozolomide alone, or radiochemotherapy with temozolomide had been administered to patients, with the combination being received by most patients. The week-35 safety follow-up was designated visit V12, and the week-47 end of study was designated visit V13. Six visits were used for peripheral blood collection: V03 (baseline), V05, V07, V10, V12 and V13. Longitudinal TCRB deep sequencing was performed for about two dozen treated patients wherever samples were available for exploratory analyses.

Library creation used the immunoSEQ multiplex PCR assay. Following the manufacturer's protocol, the hsTCRB Kit was used to amplify rearranged TCR beta chain sequences. An Illumina MiSeq was used to sequence the TCRB libraries. In the source study's methods: Demultiplexing, trimming and gene mapping were performed with the kit vendor's proprietary platform. Drawn from immuneACCESS, this table holds only the in-frame rearrangements with V and J called that TCRdb kept. Clones are partly lost; checked studies trace under half to an unresolved V gene and leave the rest unexplained. The V and J calls and clone size come from that table; D and trimming were worked out from the DNA. The sample contains around 26,000 clones, approximately 82% of them found a single time. The ten largest clones add up to roughly 30% of the sample. Paper-wide results and their limitations: Changes in the top peripheral T cell clonotypes picked up by TCRB sequencing did not appear to be linked to pseudoprogression. According to the authors, sample limitations meant that analyses of patient blood samples could not be reproduced. Vaccine-induced immune responses across multiple MHC alleles were detected in 90% to 95% of patients. Availability determined which PBMC samples were chosen for TCRB deep sequencing.

The germline V gene provides CDR1 SGHDT and CDR2 YYEEEE. CDR3 length: 13 amino acids, cysteine to phenylalanine. The kept DNA is CDR3 alone, 39 bases in frame from the first base. The junction carries 15 bases between V and J, which are trimmed by 4 bases and 10 bases respectively. In light of the paper, this sample's time point label describes: week 35, safety follow-up. Each vaccine dose was 300 ug of a 20-mer mutant IDH1 peptide in Montanide, given subcutaneously with topical imiquimod. Patients received eight vaccinations in weeks 1, 3, 5, 7, 11, 15, 19 and 23, corresponding to visits V03 through V10. All donors had newly diagnosed IDH1-mutant astrocytomas of WHO grade 3 or 4 that showed loss of nuclear ATRX. The samples were drawn from NOA16, a multicentre, single-arm, open-label phase I trial in Germany that tested a mutant IDH1 peptide vaccine in humans for the first time. Genomic DNA for TCRB sequencing was extracted from EDTA blood using the DNeasy Blood and Tissue Kit.

About this clone itself: The clone's antigen remains unknown. Base qualities are not recorded, but no much larger clone differs from it by a single base.

This TCR derives from a man aged 30 to 39 with glioma. The sequence is built from TRBV5-6 and TRBJ2-1, with the D assignment possibly TRBD1 or TRBD2, given 5 matching bases for each. Sequencing was performed on PBMCs, taken from a glioma patient whose treatment included an IDH1 peptide vaccine. In nucleotide form, the sequence is TGTGCCAGCAGCGAGGGGCGCACCGCAGAGCAGTTCTTC. The resulting protein is CASSEGRTAEQFF.